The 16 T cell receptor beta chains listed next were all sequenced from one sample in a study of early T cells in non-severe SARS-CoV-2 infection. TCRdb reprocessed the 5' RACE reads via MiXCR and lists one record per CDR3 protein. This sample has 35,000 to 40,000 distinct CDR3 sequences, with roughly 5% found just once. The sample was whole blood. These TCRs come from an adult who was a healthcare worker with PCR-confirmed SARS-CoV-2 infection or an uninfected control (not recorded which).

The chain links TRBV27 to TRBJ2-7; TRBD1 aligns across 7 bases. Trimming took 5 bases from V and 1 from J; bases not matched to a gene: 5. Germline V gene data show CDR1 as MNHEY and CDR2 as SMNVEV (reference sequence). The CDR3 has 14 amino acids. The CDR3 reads CASSRRDRSYEQYF. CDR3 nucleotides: TGTGCCAGCAGTCGCCGGGACAGATCCTACGAGCAGTACTTC.

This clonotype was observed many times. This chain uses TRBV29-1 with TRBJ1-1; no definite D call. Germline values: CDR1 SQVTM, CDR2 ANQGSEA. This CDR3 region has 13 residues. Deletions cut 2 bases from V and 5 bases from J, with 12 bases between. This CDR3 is CSVERGGRTEAFF. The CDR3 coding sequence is TGCAGCGTTGAAAGAGGAGGCAGGACTGAAGCTTTCTTT.

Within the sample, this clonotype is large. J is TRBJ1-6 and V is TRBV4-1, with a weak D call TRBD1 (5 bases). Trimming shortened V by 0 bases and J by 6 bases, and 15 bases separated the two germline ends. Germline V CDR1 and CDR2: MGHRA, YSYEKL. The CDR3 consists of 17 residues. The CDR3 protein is CASSQDHGTALNSPLHF. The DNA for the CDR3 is TGCGCCAGCAGCCAAGATCACGGGACGGCCCTTAATTCACCCCTCCACTTT.

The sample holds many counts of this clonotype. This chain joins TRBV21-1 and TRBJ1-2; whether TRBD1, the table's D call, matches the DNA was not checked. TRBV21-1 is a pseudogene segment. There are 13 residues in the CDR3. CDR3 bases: TGTGCCAGAACAGGGCGACGGAGCTATGGCTACACCTTC. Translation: CARTGRRSYGYTF.

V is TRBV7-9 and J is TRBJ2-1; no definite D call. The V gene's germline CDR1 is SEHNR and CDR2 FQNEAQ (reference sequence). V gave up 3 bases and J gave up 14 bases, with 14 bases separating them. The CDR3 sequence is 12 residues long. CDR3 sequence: CASSFGPASKFF. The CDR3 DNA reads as TGTGCCAGCAGCTTCGGGCCCGCTTCGAAGTTCTTC.

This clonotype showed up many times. The CDR3 reads CARSSRDRKETQYF. In DNA, the CDR3 is TGTGCCCGATCTTCCAGGGACAGGAAAGAGACCCAGTACTTC. V is TRBV3-1 and J is TRBJ2-5; 8 bases agree with TRBD1. Losses at the gene ends were 11 bases for V and 3 bases for J; bases not matched to a gene: 11. CDR3 size: 14 residues. CDR1 and CDR2 (germline): LGHDT, YNNKEL (reference sequence).

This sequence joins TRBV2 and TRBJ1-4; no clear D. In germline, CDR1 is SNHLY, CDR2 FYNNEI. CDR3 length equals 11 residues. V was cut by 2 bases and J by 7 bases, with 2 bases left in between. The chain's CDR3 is CASSESEKLFF. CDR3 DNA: TGTGCCAGCAGTGAAAGTGAAAAACTGTTTTTT.

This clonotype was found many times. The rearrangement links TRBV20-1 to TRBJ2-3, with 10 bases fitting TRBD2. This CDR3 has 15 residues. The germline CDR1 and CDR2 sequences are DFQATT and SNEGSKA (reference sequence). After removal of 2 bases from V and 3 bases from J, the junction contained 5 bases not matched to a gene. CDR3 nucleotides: TGCAGTGCTAGAACCCCTAGCGGGGGTACAGATACGCAGTATTTT. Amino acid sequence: CSARTPSGGTDTQYF.

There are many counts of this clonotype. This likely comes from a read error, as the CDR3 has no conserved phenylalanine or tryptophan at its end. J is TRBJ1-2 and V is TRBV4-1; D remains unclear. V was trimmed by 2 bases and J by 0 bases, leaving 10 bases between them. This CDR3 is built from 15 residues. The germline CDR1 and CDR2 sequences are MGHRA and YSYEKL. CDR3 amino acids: CASSQMTAANYGYTS. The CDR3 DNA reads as TGCGCCAGCAGCCAAATGACGGCGGCTAACTATGGCTACACCTCC.

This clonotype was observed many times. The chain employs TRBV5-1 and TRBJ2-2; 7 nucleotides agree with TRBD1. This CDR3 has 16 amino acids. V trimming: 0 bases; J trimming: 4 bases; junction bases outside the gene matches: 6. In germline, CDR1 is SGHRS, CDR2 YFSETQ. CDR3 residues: CASSLGSRGPTGELFF. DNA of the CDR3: TGCGCCAGCAGCTTGGGATCTAGGGGGCCCACCGGGGAGCTGTTTTTT. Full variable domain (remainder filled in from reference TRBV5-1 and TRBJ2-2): KAGVTQTPRYLIKTRGQQVTLSCSPISGHRSVSWYQQTPGQGLQFLFEYFSETQRNKGNFPGRFSGRQFSNSRSEMNVSTLELGDSALYLCASSLGSRGPTGELFFGEGSRLTVL.

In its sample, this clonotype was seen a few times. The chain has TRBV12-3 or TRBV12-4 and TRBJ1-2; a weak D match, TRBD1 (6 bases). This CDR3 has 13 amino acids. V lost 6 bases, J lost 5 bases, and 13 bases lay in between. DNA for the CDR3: TGTGCCAGCAGCGGGACATCAGCGTATGGCTACACCTTC. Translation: CASSGTSAYGYTF.

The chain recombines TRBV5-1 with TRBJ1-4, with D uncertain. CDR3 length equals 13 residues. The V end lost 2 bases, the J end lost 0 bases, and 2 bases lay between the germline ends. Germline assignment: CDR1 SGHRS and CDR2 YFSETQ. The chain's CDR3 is CASSLPTNEKLFF. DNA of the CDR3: TGCGCCAGCAGCTTACCAACTAATGAAAAACTGTTTTTT.

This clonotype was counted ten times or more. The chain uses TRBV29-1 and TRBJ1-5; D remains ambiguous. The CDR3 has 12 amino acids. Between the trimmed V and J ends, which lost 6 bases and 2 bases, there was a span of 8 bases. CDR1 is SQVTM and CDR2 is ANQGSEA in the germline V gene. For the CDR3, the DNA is TGCAGCGTCGGTGGGGGCAATCAGCCCCAGCATTTT. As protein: CSVGGGNQPQHF.

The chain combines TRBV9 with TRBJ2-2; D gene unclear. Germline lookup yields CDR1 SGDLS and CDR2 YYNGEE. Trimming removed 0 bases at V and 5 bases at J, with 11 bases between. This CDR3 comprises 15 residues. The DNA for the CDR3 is TGTGCCAGCAGCGTAGGGGTCAGATCTACCGGGGAGCTGTTTTTT. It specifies CASSVGVRSTGELFF.

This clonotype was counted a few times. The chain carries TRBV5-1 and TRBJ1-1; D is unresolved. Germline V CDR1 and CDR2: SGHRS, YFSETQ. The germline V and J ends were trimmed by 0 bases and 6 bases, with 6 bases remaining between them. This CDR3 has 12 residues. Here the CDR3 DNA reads TGCGCCAGCAGCTTGGCGGACGCTGAAGCTTTCTTT. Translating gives CASSLADAEAFF.

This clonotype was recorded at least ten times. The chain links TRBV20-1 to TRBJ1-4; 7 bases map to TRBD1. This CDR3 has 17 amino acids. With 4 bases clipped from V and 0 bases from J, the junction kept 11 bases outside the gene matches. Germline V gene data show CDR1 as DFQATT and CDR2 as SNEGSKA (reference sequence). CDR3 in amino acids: CSATERQGISTNEKLFF. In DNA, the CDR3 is TGCAGTGCTACCGAAAGACAGGGCATTTCAACTAATGAAAAACTGTTTTTT.